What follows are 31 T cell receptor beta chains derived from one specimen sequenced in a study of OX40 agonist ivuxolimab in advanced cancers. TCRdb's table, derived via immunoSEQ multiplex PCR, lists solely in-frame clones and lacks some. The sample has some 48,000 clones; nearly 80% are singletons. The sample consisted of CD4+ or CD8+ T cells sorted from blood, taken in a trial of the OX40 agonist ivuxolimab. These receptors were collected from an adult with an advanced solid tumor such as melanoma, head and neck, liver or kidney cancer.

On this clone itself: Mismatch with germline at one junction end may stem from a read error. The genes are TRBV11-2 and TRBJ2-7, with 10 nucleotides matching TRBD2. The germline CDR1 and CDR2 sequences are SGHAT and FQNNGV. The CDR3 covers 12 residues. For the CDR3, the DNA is TGTGCCAGCAGCTTAACTGGGACTAGCGCTTCGTTC. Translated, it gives CASSLTGTSASF.

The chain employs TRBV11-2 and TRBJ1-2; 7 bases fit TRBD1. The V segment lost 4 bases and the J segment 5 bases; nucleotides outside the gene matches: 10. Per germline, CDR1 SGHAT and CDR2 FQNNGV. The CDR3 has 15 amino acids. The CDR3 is CASSYVIRGQYGYTF. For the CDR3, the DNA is TGTGCCAGCAGCTACGTGATAAGGGGGCAGTATGGCTACACCTTC.

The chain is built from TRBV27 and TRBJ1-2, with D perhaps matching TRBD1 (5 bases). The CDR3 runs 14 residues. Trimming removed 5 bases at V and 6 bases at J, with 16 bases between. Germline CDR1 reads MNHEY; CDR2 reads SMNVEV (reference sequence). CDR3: CASSQGRDSDGYTF. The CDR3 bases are TGTGCCAGCAGTCAAGGCAGGGATTCTGATGGCTACACCTTC.

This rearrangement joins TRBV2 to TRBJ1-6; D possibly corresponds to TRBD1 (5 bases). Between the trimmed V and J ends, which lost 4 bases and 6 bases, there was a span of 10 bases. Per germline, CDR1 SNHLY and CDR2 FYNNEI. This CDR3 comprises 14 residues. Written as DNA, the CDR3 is TGTGCCAGCAGTGTAAGACAGACTAATTCACCCCTCCACTTT. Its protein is CASSVRQTNSPLHF. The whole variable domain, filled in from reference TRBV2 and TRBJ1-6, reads EPEVTQTPSHQVTQMGQEVILRCVPISNHLYFYWYRQILGQKVEFLVSFYNNEISEKSEIFDDQFSVERPDGSNFTLKIRSTKLEDSAMYFCASSVRQTNSPLHFGNGTRLTVT.

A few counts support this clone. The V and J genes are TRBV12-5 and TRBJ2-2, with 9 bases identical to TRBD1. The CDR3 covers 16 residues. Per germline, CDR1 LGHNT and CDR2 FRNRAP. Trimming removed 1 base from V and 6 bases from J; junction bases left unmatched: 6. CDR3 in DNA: TGTGCTAGTGGTTTGGGACAGGGGGTGGCGGCCGGGGAGCTGTTTTTT. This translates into CASGLGQGVAAGELFF.

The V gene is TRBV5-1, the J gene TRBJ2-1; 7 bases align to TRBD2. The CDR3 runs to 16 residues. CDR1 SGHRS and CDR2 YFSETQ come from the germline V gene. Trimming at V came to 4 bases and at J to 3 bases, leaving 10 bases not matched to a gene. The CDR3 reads CASSLTGGRGYNEQFF. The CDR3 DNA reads TGCGCCAGCAGCCTTACGGGAGGAAGGGGCTACAATGAGCAGTTCTTC. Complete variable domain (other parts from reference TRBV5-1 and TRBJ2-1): KAGVTQTPRYLIKTRGQQVTLSCSPISGHRSVSWYQQTPGQGLQFLFEYFSETQRNKGNFPGRFSGRQFSNSRSEMNVSTLELGDSALYLCASSLTGGRGYNEQFFGPGTRLTVL.

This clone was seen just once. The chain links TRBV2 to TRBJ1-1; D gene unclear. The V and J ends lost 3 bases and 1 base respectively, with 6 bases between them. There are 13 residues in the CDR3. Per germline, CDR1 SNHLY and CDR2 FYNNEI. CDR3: CASSDERNTEAFF. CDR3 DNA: TGTGCCAGCAGTGATGAGCGGAACACTGAAGCTTTCTTT.

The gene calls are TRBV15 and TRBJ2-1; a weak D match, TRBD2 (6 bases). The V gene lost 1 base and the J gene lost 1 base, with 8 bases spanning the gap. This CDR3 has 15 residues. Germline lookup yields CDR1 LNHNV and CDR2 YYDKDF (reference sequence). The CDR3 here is CATSRVGGSYNEQFF. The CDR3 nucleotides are TGTGCCACCAGCAGAGTGGGGGGATCCTACAATGAGCAGTTCTTC.

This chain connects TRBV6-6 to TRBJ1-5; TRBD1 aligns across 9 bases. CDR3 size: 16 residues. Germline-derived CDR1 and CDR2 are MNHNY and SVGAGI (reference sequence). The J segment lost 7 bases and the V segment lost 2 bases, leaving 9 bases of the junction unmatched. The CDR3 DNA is TGTGCCAGCAGTTACGTCGGGACAGGGTACTTGCAGCCCCAGCATTTT. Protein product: CASSYVGTGYLQPQHF.

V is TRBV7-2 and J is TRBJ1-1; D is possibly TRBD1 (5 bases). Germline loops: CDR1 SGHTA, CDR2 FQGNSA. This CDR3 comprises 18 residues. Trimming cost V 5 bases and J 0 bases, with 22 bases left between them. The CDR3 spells CASSPFSPGRLMNTEAFF. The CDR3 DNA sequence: TGTGCCAGCAGCCCCTTTAGCCCAGGGAGATTGATGAACACTGAAGCTTTCTTT.

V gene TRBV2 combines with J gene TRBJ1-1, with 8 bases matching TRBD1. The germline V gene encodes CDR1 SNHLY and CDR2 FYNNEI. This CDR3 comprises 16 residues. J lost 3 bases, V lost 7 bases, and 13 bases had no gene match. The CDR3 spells CASTTRTGPIHTEAFF. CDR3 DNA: TGTGCCAGCACTACCAGGACAGGGCCTATACACACTGAAGCTTTCTTT. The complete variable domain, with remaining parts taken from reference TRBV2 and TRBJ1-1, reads EPEVTQTPSHQVTQMGQEVILRCVPISNHLYFYWYRQILGQKVEFLVSFYNNEISEKSEIFDDQFSVERPDGSNFTLKIRSTKLEDSAMYFCASTTRTGPIHTEAFFGQGTRLTVV.

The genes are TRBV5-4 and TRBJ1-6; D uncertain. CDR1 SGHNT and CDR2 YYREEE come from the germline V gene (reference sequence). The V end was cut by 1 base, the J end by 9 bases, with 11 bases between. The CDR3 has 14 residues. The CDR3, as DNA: TGTGCCAGCAGCTTGATACGGGCGCGTTCACCCCTCCACTTT. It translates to CASSLIRARSPLHF.

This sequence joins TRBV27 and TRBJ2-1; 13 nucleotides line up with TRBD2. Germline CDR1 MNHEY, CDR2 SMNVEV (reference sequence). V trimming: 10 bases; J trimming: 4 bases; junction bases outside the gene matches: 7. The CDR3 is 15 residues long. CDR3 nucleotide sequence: TGTGCCACAAGACTAGCGGGAGGTCAGTACAATGAGCAGTTCTTC. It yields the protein CATRLAGGQYNEQFF.

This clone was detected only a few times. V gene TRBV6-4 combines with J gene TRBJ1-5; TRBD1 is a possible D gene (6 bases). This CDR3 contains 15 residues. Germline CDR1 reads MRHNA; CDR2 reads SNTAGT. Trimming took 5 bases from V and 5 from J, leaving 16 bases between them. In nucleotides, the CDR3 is TGTGCCAGCAGTTTCGGGGGGCAGGGTGATCAGCCCCAGCATTTT. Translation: CASSFGGQGDQPQHF.

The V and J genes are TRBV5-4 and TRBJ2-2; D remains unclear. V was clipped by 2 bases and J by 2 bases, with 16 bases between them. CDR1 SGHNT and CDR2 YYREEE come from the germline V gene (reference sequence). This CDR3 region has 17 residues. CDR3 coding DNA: TGTGCCAGCAGCTTCTCTAACCTTCTTCTAAACACCGGGGAGCTGTTTTTT. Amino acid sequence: CASSFSNLLLNTGELFF.

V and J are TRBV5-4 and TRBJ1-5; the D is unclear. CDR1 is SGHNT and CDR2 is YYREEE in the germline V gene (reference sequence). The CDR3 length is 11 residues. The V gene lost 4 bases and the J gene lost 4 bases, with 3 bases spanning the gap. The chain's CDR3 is CASSPNQPQHF. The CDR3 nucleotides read TGTGCCAGCAGCCCTAATCAGCCCCAGCATTTT.

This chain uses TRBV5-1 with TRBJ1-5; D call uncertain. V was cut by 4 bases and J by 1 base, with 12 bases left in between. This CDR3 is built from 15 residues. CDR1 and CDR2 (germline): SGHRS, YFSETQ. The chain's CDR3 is CASSKGFGSNQPQHF. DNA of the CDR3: TGCGCCAGCAGCAAGGGTTTTGGAAGCAATCAGCCCCAGCATTTT.

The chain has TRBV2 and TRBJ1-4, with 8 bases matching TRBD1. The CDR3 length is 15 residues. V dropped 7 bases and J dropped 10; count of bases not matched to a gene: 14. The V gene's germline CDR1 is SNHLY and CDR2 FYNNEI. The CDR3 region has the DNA TGTGCCAGCACCCGGGACGGACAGGGCGGTCGAAAACTGTTTTTT. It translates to CASTRDGQGGRKLFF.

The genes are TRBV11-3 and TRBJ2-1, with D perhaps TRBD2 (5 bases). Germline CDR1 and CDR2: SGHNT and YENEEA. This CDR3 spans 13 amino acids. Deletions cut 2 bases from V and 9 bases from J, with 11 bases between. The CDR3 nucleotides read TGTGCCAGCAGCTTACTGTCCGCGGGTGAGCAGTTCTTC. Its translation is CASSLLSAGEQFF. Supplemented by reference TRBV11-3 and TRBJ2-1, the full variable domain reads EAGVVQSPRYKIIEKKQPVAFWCNPISGHNTLYWYLQNLGQGPELLIRYENEEAVDDSQLPKDRFSAERLKGVDSTLKIQPAELGDSAVYLCASSLLSAGEQFFGPGTRLTVL.

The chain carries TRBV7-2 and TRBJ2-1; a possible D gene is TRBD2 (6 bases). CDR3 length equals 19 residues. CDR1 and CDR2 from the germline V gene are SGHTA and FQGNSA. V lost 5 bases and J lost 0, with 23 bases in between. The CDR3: CASSRIPLGGPSSYNEQFF. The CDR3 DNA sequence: TGTGCCAGCAGCCGTATACCCCTCGGGGGACCCAGCTCCTACAATGAGCAGTTCTTC.

CDR3 region: CASSQQATNEKLFF. CDR3 in DNA: TGTGCCAGCAGCCAGCAAGCAACTAATGAAAAACTGTTTTTT. The chain carries TRBV7-9 and TRBJ1-4; no firm D call. Between the trimmed V and J ends, which lost 5 bases and 0 bases, there was a span of 7 bases. There are 14 residues in the CDR3. CDR1 and CDR2 from the germline V gene are SEHNR and FQNEAQ (reference sequence).

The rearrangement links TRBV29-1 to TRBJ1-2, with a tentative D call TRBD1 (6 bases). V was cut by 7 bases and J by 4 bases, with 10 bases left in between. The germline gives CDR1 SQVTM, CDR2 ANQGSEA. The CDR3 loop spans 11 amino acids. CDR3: CSGAGAYGYTF. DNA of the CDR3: TGCAGCGGGGCGGGGGCCTATGGCTACACCTTC. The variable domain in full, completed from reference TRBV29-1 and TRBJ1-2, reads SAVISQKPSRDICQRGTSLTIQCQVDSQVTMMFWYRQQPGQSLTLIATANQGSEATYESGFVIDKFPISRPNLTFSTLTVSNMSPEDSSIYLCSGAGAYGYTFGSGTRLTVV.

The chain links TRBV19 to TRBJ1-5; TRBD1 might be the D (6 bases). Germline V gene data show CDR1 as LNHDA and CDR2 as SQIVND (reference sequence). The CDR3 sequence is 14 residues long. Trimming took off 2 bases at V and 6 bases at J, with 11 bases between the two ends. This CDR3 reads CASSITTGFQPQHF. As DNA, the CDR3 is TGTGCCAGTAGTATAACAACAGGGTTTCAGCCCCAGCATTTT.

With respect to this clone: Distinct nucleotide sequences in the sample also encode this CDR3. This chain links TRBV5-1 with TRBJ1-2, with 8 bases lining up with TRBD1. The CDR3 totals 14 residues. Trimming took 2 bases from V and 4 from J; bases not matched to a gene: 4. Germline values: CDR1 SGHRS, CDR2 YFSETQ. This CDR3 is CASSLQGESYGYTF. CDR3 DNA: TGCGCCAGCAGCTTACAGGGGGAAAGCTATGGCTACACCTTC.

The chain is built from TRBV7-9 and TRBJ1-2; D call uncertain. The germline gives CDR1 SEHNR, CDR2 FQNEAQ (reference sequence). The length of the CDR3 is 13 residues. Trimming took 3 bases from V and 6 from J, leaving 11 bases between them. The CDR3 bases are TGTGCCAGCAGCTTGTGGCAGTACCATGGCTACACCTTC. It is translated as CASSLWQYHGYTF.

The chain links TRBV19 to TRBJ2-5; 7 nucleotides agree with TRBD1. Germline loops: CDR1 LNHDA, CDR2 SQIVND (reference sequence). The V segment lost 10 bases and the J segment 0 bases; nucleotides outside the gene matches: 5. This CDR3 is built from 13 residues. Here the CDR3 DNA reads TGTGCCAACTGGGACAGTTACCAAGAGACCCAGTACTTC. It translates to CANWDSYQETQYF.

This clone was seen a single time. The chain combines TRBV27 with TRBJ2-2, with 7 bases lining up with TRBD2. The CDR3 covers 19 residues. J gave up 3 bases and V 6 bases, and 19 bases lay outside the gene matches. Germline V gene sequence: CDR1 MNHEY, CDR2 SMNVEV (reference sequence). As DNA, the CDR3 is TGTGCCAGCAGCCCACGTGGTAGCGGGTTAAGGGTGGACACCGGGGAGCTGTTTTTT. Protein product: CASSPRGSGLRVDTGELFF.

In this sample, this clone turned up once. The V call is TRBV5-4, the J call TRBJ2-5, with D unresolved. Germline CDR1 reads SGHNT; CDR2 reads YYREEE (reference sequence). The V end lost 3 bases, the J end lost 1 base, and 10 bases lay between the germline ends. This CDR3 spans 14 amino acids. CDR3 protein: CASSYGPAQETQYF. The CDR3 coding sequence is TGTGCCAGCAGCTACGGACCCGCCCAAGAGACCCAGTACTTC.

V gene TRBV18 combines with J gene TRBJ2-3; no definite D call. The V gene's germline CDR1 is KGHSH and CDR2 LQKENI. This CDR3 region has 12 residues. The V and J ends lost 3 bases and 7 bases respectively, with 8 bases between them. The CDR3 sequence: CASSPPGYTQYF. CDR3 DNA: TGTGCCAGCTCACCTCCCGGGTATACGCAGTATTTT. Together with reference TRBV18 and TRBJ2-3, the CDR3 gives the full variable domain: NAGVMQNPRHLVRRRGQEARLRCSPMKGHSHVYWYRQLPEEGLKFMVYLQKENIIDESGMPKERFSAEFPKEGPSILRIQQVVRGDSAAYFCASSPPGYTQYFGPGTRLTVL.

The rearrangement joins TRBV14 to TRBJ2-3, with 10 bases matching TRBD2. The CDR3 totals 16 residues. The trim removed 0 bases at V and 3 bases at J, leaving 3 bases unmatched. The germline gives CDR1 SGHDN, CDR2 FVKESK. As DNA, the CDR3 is TGTGCCAGCAGCCAAGATCTAGCGGGAGTTACAGATACGCAGTATTTT. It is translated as CASSQDLAGVTDTQYF.

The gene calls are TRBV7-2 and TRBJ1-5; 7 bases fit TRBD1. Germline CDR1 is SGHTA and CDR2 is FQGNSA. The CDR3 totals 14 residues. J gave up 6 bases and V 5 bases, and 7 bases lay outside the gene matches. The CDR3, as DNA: TGTGCCAGCAGCCTACAGGGGCGGAGTCAGCCCCAGCATTTT. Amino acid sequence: CASSLQGRSQPQHF.